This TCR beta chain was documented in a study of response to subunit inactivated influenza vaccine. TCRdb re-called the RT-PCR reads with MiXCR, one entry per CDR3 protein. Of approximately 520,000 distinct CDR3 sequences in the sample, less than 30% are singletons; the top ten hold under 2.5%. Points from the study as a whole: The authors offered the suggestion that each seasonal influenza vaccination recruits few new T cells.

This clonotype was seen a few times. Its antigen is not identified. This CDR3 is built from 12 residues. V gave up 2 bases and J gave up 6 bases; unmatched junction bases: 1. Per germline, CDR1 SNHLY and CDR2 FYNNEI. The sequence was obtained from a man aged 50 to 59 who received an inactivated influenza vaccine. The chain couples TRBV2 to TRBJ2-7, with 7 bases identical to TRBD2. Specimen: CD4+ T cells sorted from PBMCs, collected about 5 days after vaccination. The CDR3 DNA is TGTGCCAGCAGTGAAACGGGGGGCGAGCAGTACTTC. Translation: CASSETGGEQYF.